This TCR beta chain was profiled in a study of T-cell memory formation after mild COVID-19. TCRdb reprocessed the 5' RACE reads with MiXCR, giving one entry per CDR3 protein. The sample contains about 350,000 distinct CDR3 sequences, about an eighth of which appear only once. This clonotype was detected only a few times. The CDR3 covers 11 residues. Germline CDR1 ENHRY, CDR2 SYGVKD. Between the trimmed V and J ends, which lost 5 bases and 4 bases, there was a span of 5 bases. This chain joins TRBV10-3 and TRBJ2-5; D is uncertain. The source of this sequence is a man between 18 and 29 years old who had mild COVID-19 (a few samples of this study predate the infection). Cell type and time point are not known. Specimen: PBMCs or a T cell subset sorted from them (not recorded which). CDR3: CAISSGETQYF. The DNA for the CDR3 is TGTGCCATCAGTAGTGGAGAGACCCAGTACTTC.